The 8 T cell receptor beta chains below were found in one sample sequenced in a study of shared clonotypes between healthy human individuals. Generated by immunoSEQ multiplex PCR, the TCRdb table keeps only in-frame clones and is missing some. This sample has about 2.3 million clones, with roughly 93% found just once. Source material: naive CD4+ T cells from PBMCs. Indicated subset: CD45RA+ positively selected. The receptors derive from a man between 18 and 29 years old in good health. Some clones in this sample may be carry-over from other donors' samples.

This chain connects TRBV2 to TRBJ1-4; D gene unclear. The V gene's germline CDR1 is SNHLY and CDR2 FYNNEI. The CDR3 has 15 amino acids. V lost 3 bases and J 0 bases, leaving 8 bases between the germline ends. CDR3 protein: CASSDLGATNEKLFF. The CDR3 coding sequence is TGTGCCAGCAGTGATCTCGGGGCAACTAATGAAAAACTGTTTTTT.

J is TRBJ2-5 and V is TRBV18, with a tentative D call TRBD2 (6 bases). CDR3 length: 17 amino acids. V dropped 4 bases and J dropped 4 bases, with 22 bases sitting between them. Germline CDR1 is KGHSH and CDR2 is LQKENI. CDR3 sequence: CASSLFNPEASVETQYF. For the CDR3, the DNA is TGTGCCAGCTCACTTTTCAACCCCGAGGCTAGCGTAGAGACCCAGTACTTC.

A single count supports this clone. This same CDR3 is encoded by further DNA sequences in the sample. The V and J genes are TRBV25-1 and TRBJ2-7, with TRBD2 as a possible D gene (5 bases). Germline V lookup: CDR1 MGHDK, CDR2 SYGVNS. There are 12 residues in the CDR3. Trimming shortened V by 5 bases and J by 1 base, and 6 bases separated the two germline ends. The CDR3 sequence: CASSSGSYEQYF. The CDR3 region has the DNA TGTGCCAGCAGTTCGGGGTCCTACGAGCAGTACTTC.

The chain joins TRBV2 to TRBJ2-6, with D unclear. The CDR3 contains 16 residues. V lost 6 bases and J lost 0, with 12 bases in between. Germline CDR1 and CDR2: SNHLY and FYNNEI. CDR3 sequence reads: CASSPGRLSGANVLTF. CDR3 coding DNA: TGTGCCAGCAGCCCTGGTAGGCTCTCTGGGGCCAACGTCCTGACTTTC.

With regard to this clone: Other DNA sequences from this sample encode an identical CDR3 as well. The J gene is TRBJ1-1, the V gene TRBV18, with TRBD1 matching over 7 bases. The germline gives CDR1 KGHSH, CDR2 LQKENI. V lost 4 bases, J lost 0 bases, and 2 bases stayed unmatched. This CDR3 is 14 amino acids long. The CDR3 sequence: CASSRQGMNTEAFF. In DNA form, the CDR3 reads TGTGCCAGCTCACGACAGGGAATGAACACTGAAGCTTTCTTT.

V and J are TRBV5-6 and TRBJ1-5, with D unclear. The germline V gene has CDR1 SGHDT and CDR2 YYEEEE. The V end lost 2 bases, the J end lost 0 bases, and 9 bases lay between the germline ends. The CDR3 is 15 amino acids. CDR3 DNA sequence: TGTGCCAGCAGCTTTCGGCGTTATAGCAATCAGCCCCAGCATTTT. This encodes CASSFRRYSNQPQHF. The entire variable domain, with the rest obtained from reference TRBV5-6 and TRBJ1-5, is as follows: DAGVTQSPTHLIKTRGQQVTLRCSPKSGHDTVSWYQQALGQGPQFIFQYYEEEERQRGNFPDRFSGHQFPNYSSELNVNALLLGDSALYLCASSFRRYSNQPQHFGDGTRLSIL.

The chain combines TRBV9 with TRBJ1-3, with 8 bases identical to TRBD1. This CDR3 spans 18 amino acids. Germline CDR1 is SGDLS and CDR2 is YYNGEE. J gave up 0 bases and V 4 bases, and 12 bases lay outside the gene matches. Written as DNA, the CDR3 is TGTGCCAGCAGCCTCGGGCAGGGGGCCATGAGCTCTGGAAACACCATATATTTT. The encoded protein is CASSLGQGAMSSGNTIYF. Using reference TRBV9 and TRBJ1-3 for the parts outside the CDR3, the full variable domain is DSGVTQTPKHLITATGQRVTLRCSPRSGDLSVYWYQQSLDQGLQFLIQYYNGEERAKGNILERFSAQQFPDLHSELNLSSLELGDSALYFCASSLGQGAMSSGNTIYFGEGSWLTVV.

The gene calls are TRBV7-7 and TRBJ2-2; 9 nucleotides agree with TRBD2. The length of the CDR3 is 15 residues. V dropped 5 bases and J dropped 2; count of bases not matched to a gene: 3. Germline values: CDR1 SSHAT, CDR2 FNYEAQ (reference sequence). The CDR3, as DNA: TGTGCCAGCAGCGTGGGACTAGCAAACACCGGGGAGCTGTTTTTT. Protein: CASSVGLANTGELFF.